This T cell receptor (beta chain) was recovered during a study of T cells in Graves' hyperthyroidism and ophthalmopathy. Overall study results and limits: Clonotypes that were expanded in thyroid above 0.001 mostly appeared in blood too. Ophthalmopathy was predicted by the model a median of 6.5 months ahead of onset.

Unmatched junction bases numbered 7, after V lost 8 bases and J lost 4 bases. The CDR3 covers 13 residues. Germline CDR1 SNHLY, CDR2 FYNNEI. What was amplified from RNA transcripts were TCR beta CDR3 regions. RT-PCR in the first round (using the HTBI primer set) targeted the TCR CDR3. TCRdb itself ran the multiplex PCR reads through MiXCR, one entry per CDR3 protein. The sample shows 350,000 to 450,000 distinct CDR3 sequences, 17% of them seen only once. This clonotype was observed a few times. The antigen remains unidentified. The blood sample predates any ophthalmopathy symptoms, coming from first hyperthyroidism diagnosis.

Sequencing was performed on blood. The chain links TRBV2 to TRBJ2-5; 7 nucleotides agree with TRBD2. The origin of this receptor is a woman under 40 with Graves' hyperthyroidism that later progressed to Graves' ophthalmopathy. The CDR3 DNA is TGTGCCAGCGATAAGCGGGACGCAGAGACCCAGTACTTC. Translation gives CASDKRDAETQYF.